This entry lists 18 T cell receptor beta chains sequenced from one sample in a study of CD8+CD57+ T cells in acquired aplastic anemia. Genomic DNA constituted the template upon which TCR beta VDJ and CDR3 profiling was performed. TCRdb re-analysed the reads in MiXCR, keeping a single row per CDR3 protein. The sample contains approximately 300,000 distinct CDR3 sequences, 50% to 65% of which appear only once. In patients chosen for sequencing, flow cytometry had shown CD8+CD57+ cell expansion. The sequenced sample consisted of sorted CD4+, CD8+, or CD8+CD57+ T cells (not recorded which) from PBMCs. The source of these receptors is a human donor with aplastic anemia.

The V call is TRBV19, the J call TRBJ2-7; D gene uncertain. The CDR3 has 14 amino acids. CDR1 and CDR2 (germline): LNHDA, SQIVND (reference sequence). V was cut by 4 bases and J by 0 bases, with 10 bases left in between. The CDR3 DNA follows: TGTGCCAGTAGTACCGACTCGAGCTCCTACGAGCAGTACTTC. It encodes CASSTDSSSYEQYF.

This clonotype was seen many times. V is TRBV7-9 and J is TRBJ1-2; 9 bases map to TRBD1. V gave up 6 bases and J gave up 4 bases; unmatched junction bases: 6. Per germline, CDR1 SEHNR and CDR2 FQNEAQ (reference sequence). This CDR3 comprises 14 residues. CDR3 sequence reads: CASRTGTGSYGYTF. The CDR3 region has the DNA TGTGCCAGCAGAACCGGGACAGGGTCCTATGGCTACACCTTC.

The chain joins TRBV24-1 to TRBJ2-7; 11 nucleotides line up with TRBD1. Germline CDR1 reads KGHDR; CDR2 reads SFDVKD. Trimming took 3 bases from V and 2 from J; bases not matched to a gene: 5. The CDR3 is made up of 16 amino acids. The CDR3 sequence: CATSDPGQGATYEQYF. CDR3 DNA sequence: TGTGCCACCAGTGATCCCGGACAGGGGGCAACCTACGAGCAGTACTTC.

V is TRBV10-3 and J is TRBJ2-1; D possibly corresponds to TRBD1 (7 bases). The length of the CDR3 is 14 residues. Trimming removed 5 bases from V and 4 bases from J, with 12 bases in between. Per the germline V gene, CDR1 is ENHRY and CDR2 is SYGVKD. CDR3 in DNA: TGTGCCATCAGTTACCAGGGGGGTTACAATGAGCAGTTCTTC. Protein sequence: CAISYQGGYNEQFF.

This clonotype has more than one count but fewer than ten. The chain couples TRBV10-3 to TRBJ2-2; no firm D call. This CDR3 is 13 amino acids long. V was clipped by 10 bases and J by 3 bases, with 12 bases between them. Germline V gives CDR1 ENHRY, CDR2 SYGVKD. The CDR3 protein is CATVPAHTGELFF. In DNA, the CDR3 is TGTGCCACCGTTCCGGCGCACACCGGGGAGCTGTTTTTT.

This clonotype was counted many times. The chain is built from TRBV2 and TRBJ1-5; no firm D call. In germline, CDR1 is SNHLY, CDR2 FYNNEI. The V end lost 6 bases, the J end lost 0 bases, and 12 bases lay between the germline ends. This CDR3 is built from 15 residues. The CDR3 DNA reads TGTGCCAGCAGAAAACAGAGTACTAGCAATCAGCCCCAGCATTTT. Amino acids: CASRKQSTSNQPQHF.

A single count supports this clonotype. This CDR3 is CASSLNVRPDTQYF. The CDR3 DNA is TGTGCCAGCAGCTTAAATGTGCGGCCAGATACGCAGTATTTT. This chain links TRBV11-2 with TRBJ2-3; D remains ambiguous. The germline CDR1 and CDR2 sequences are SGHAT and FQNNGV. The V end lost 2 bases, the J end lost 4 bases, and 10 bases lay between the germline ends. This CDR3 spans 14 amino acids.

The chain joins TRBV25-1 to TRBJ1-1; the D gene is possibly TRBD1 (5 bases). V lost 3 bases to trimming and J lost 2 bases, with 16 bases between them. The CDR3 is 16 amino acids. Germline V lookup: CDR1 MGHDK, CDR2 SYGVNS. CDR3 DNA sequence: TGTGCCAGCAGTGATTTAACCAGGGTGGGCAACACTGAAGCTTTCTTT. Its translation is CASSDLTRVGNTEAFF.

A single count supports this clonotype. This chain uses TRBV19 with TRBJ2-2; TRBD2 might be the D (6 bases). Germline lookup yields CDR1 LNHDA and CDR2 SQIVND (reference sequence). This CDR3 has 16 residues. The V end was cut by 7 bases, the J end by 3 bases, with 18 bases between. CDR3 amino acids: CASTLPGRTDTGELFF. The DNA of the CDR3 is TGTGCCAGTACCCTCCCGGGGAGGACGGACACCGGGGAGCTGTTTTTT.

This clonotype has ten or more counts. The rearrangement uses TRBV5-1 and TRBJ2-7; D is unclear. Germline V gene sequence: CDR1 SGHRS, CDR2 YFSETQ. The CDR3 has 16 amino acids. Trimming removed 7 bases at V and 2 bases at J, with 22 bases between. As DNA, the CDR3 is TGCGCCAGCGGCCCAGGAGCCCTTGGCCTGACCTACGAGCAGTACTTC. Protein: CASGPGALGLTYEQYF.

This clonotype was picked up many times. J is TRBJ2-1 and V is TRBV5-1; D call uncertain. The CDR3 contains 16 residues. The V gene's germline CDR1 is SGHRS and CDR2 YFSETQ. V was shortened by 0 bases and J by 0 bases, with 10 bases between the two germline ends. The CDR3 nucleotides read TGCGCCAGCAGCTTGGAAAGCAGGAGCTCCTACAATGAGCAGTTCTTC. It encodes CASSLESRSSYNEQFF.

CDR3 in DNA: TGTGCCAGCAGCTTAGTACAAAAGCAGAATGAGCAGTTCTTC. This codes for CASSLVQKQNEQFF. The V gene is TRBV7-9, the J gene TRBJ2-1; D call uncertain. The CDR3 contains 14 residues. With 1 base removed from V and 7 bases from J, the gap between germline ends came to 11 bases. Germline lookup yields CDR1 SEHNR and CDR2 FQNEAQ (reference sequence).

This clonotype was recorded many times. The J gene is TRBJ2-5, the V gene TRBV7-2; D ambiguous. V was trimmed by 5 bases and J by 2 bases, leaving 15 bases between them. Germline V gene lookup returns CDR1 SGHTA and CDR2 FQGNSA. The CDR3 sequence is 15 residues long. The CDR3 spells CASSPLLRHQETQYF. CDR3 bases: TGTGCCAGCAGCCCCCTCCTGCGACATCAAGAGACCCAGTACTTC.

The V gene is TRBV7-9, the J gene TRBJ2-7, with a possible D match to TRBD1 (5 bases). This CDR3 has 15 amino acids. V shed 4 bases and J shed 2 bases, with 15 bases lying between them. Looked up from germline, CDR1 is SEHNR and CDR2 is FQNEAQ (reference sequence). The CDR3: CASSSRQTHAYEQYF. The DNA for the CDR3 is TGTGCCAGCAGCTCCCGACAGACTCACGCCTACGAGCAGTACTTC.

This clonotype was observed at least ten times. The chain uses TRBV27 and TRBJ1-5; D is undetermined. V was shortened by 2 bases and J by 4 bases, with 12 bases between the two germline ends. The CDR3 covers 15 residues. CDR1 is MNHEY and CDR2 is SMNVEV in the germline V gene (reference sequence). The CDR3 spells CASSLARLPNQPQHF. The CDR3 nucleotides read TGTGCCAGCAGTTTAGCCAGGCTACCTAATCAGCCCCAGCATTTT.

The rearrangement uses TRBV5-1 and TRBJ1-1; TRBD1 matches 10 bases. The CDR3 length is 13 residues. CDR1 and CDR2 (germline): SGHRS, YFSETQ. J lost 10 bases, V lost 4 bases, and 7 bases had no gene match. This CDR3 reads CASSAGTGDGAFF. In DNA form, the CDR3 reads TGCGCCAGCAGCGCCGGGACAGGGGATGGAGCTTTCTTT.

The chain joins TRBV2 to TRBJ2-3; TRBD1 agrees at 8 bases. Losses at the gene ends were 7 bases for V and 1 base for J; bases not matched to a gene: 16. CDR3 size: 18 residues. Germline-derived CDR1 and CDR2 are SNHLY and FYNNEI. The CDR3 coding sequence is TGTGCCAGCACTACTACAGGGGGGCTAGACTTCCGCACAGATACGCAGTATTTT. Its protein product is CASTTTGGLDFRTDTQYF.

This clonotype was observed many times. The DNA for the CDR3 is TGTGCCAGCAGCCCGACCGGGACTCGGAACACCGGGGAGCTGTTTTTT. This sequence encodes CASSPTGTRNTGELFF. The J gene is TRBJ2-2, the V gene TRBV3-1; possibly TRBD2 for D (6 bases). V gave up 4 bases and J gave up 1 base, with 13 bases separating them. CDR1 and CDR2 (germline): LGHDT, YNNKEL (reference sequence). CDR3 length equals 16 residues. Supplemented by reference TRBV3-1 and TRBJ2-2, the full variable domain reads DTAVSQTPKYLVTQMGNDKSIKCEQNLGHDTMYWYKQDSKKFLKIMFSYNNKELIINETVPNRFSPKSPDKAHLNLHINSLELGDSAVYFCASSPTGTRNTGELFFGEGSRLTVL.